The count of the clone carrying this TCR beta chain is one. Its antigen is as yet unknown. The germline V gene encodes CDR1 MNHEY and CDR2 SMNVEV (reference sequence). The CDR3 runs 18 residues. V trimming: 4 bases; J trimming: 5 bases; junction bases outside the gene matches: 15. This entry is derived from a study of post-analysis software for immune sequencing data. Study-wide results and limits: Four or five TRBV segments, TRBV5-6, TRBV5-1 and TRBV20-1 among them, were found more frequent in patients than controls.

Unique molecular identifiers had been added to the TCR beta cDNA libraries. TCRdb re-derived calls from the PCR reads in MiXCR, one entry per CDR3 protein. The sample lists under 650,000 distinct CDR3 sequences; 44% were seen once. The source is a girl aged 5 to 17 with multiple sclerosis. The sequenced sample consisted of blood. The genes are TRBV27 and TRBJ2-1; 9 bases align to TRBD1. The CDR3 is CASSYSSPGQGSHNEQFF. The CDR3 DNA reads as TGTGCCAGCAGTTATTCCTCACCGGGACAGGGTTCCCACAATGAGCAGTTCTTC.